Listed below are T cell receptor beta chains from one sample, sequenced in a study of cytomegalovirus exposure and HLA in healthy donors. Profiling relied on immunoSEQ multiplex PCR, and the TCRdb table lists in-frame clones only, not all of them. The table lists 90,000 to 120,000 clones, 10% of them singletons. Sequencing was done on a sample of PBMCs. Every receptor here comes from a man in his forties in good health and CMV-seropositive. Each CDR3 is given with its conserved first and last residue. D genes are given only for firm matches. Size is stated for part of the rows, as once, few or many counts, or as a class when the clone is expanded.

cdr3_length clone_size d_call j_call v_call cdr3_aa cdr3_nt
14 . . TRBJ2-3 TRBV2 CASSGTNSTDTQYF TGTGCCAGCAGTGGTACTAATAGCACAGATACGCAGTATTTT
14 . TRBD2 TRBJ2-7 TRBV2 CASAVAGTFYEQYF TGTGCCAGCGCAGTAGCGGGCACCTTCTACGAGCAGTACTTC
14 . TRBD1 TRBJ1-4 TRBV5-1 CASSSGQGAEKLFF TGCGCCAGCAGCTCTGGACAGGGGGCTGAAAAACTGTTTTTT
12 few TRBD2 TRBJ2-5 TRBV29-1 CSVPREEETQYF TGCAGCGTACCGCGGGAGGAGGAGACCCAGTACTTC
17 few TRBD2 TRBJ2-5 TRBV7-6 CASSLAQLAGGRETQYF TGTGCCAGCAGCTTAGCGCAACTAGCGGGAGGTCGGGAGACCCAGTACTTC
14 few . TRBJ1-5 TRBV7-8 CASKLGASNQPQHF TGTGCCAGCAAACTGGGGGCGAGCAATCAGCCCCAGCATTTT
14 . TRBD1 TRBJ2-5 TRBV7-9 CASSPKTGMETQYF TGTGCCAGCAGCCCTAAGACAGGGATGGAGACCCAGTACTTC
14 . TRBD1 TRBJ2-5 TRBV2 CAIKPGQGSRTQYF TGTGCCATCAAACCGGGACAGGGATCCCGGACCCAGTACTTC
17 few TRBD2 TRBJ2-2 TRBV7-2 CASSLGRLAGVTGELFF TGTGCCAGCAGCTTAGGTCGACTAGCGGGCGTCACCGGGGAGCTGTTTTTT
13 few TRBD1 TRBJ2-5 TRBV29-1 CSVGTGFRETQYF TGCAGCGTTGGGACAGGTTTCCGGGAGACCCAGTACTTC
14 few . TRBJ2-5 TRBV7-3 CASSLSASVETQYF TGTGCCAGCAGCTTATCTGCTAGCGTGGAGACCCAGTACTTC
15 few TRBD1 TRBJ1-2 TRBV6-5 CASKPRDRGLGGYTF TGTGCCAGCAAACCACGGGACAGGGGCTTGGGGGGCTACACCTTC
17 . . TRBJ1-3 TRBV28 CASSSPGNPPSGNTIYF TGTGCCAGCAGCTCTCCAGGGAACCCTCCCTCTGGAAACACCATATATTTT
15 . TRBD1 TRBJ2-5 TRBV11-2 CASSLGGTDQETQYF TGTGCCAGCAGCTTAGGTGGGACAGACCAAGAGACCCAGTACTTC
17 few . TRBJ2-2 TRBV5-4 CASSLGVAVTNTGELFF TGTGCCAGCAGCTTGGGAGTGGCGGTCACGAACACCGGGGAGCTGTTTTTT
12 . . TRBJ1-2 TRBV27 CASSSDSYGYTF TGTGCCAGCAGTTCGGACAGCTATGGCTACACCTTC
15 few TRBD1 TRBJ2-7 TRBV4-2 CASSPGQGELGEQYF TGTGCCAGCAGCCCCGGACAGGGTGAATTGGGAGAGCAGTACTTC
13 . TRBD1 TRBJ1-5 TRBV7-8 CASSPTGSQPQHF TGTGCCAGCAGCCCGACAGGGAGCCAGCCCCAGCATTTT
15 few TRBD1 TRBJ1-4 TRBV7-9 CASSLSTGANEKLFF TGTGCCAGCAGCTTATCGACAGGGGCGAATGAAAAACTGTTTTTT
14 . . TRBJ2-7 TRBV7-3 CASSLGGNRYEQYF TGTGCCAGCAGCTTAGGCGGGAATCGTTACGAGCAGTACTTC
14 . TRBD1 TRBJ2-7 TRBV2 CASSLQDRSYEQYF TGTGCCAGCAGTCTACAGGACAGGTCCTACGAGCAGTACTTC
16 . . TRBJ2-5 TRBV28 CASSFSPTWAQETQYF TGTGCCAGCAGTTTCTCCCCCACGTGGGCCCAAGAGACCCAGTACTTC
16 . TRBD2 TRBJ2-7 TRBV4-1 CASSQGSGTSGSEQYF TGCGCCAGCAGCCAAGGGAGCGGGACTAGCGGGAGCGAGCAGTACTTC
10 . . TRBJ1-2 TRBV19 CASSSRGYTF TGTGCCAGTAGTTCCCGGGGCTACACCTTC
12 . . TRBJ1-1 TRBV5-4 CASSFGGTEAFF TGTGCCAGCAGCTTCGGGGGCACTGAAGCTTTCTTT
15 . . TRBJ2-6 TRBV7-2 CASSTGQPGANVLTF TGTGCCAGCAGCACCGGACAGCCTGGGGCCAACGTCCTGACTTTC
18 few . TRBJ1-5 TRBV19 CASSIDHRLYNSNQPQHF TGTGCCAGTAGTATAGATCACCGCCTGTACAATAGCAATCAGCCCCAGCATTTT
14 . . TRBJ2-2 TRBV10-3 CAISESYGNGELFF TGTGCCATCAGTGAGTCCTACGGGAACGGGGAGCTGTTTTTT